Below, 14 T cell receptor beta chains from the same sample are listed, as sequenced in a study of post-analysis software for immune sequencing data. Study-wide points: Four or five TRBV segments (TRBV5-6, TRBV5-1 and TRBV20-1 among them) occurred more frequently in patients than in controls.

The TCR beta cDNA libraries carried unique molecular identifiers. Using its own MiXCR run on the PCR reads, TCRdb lists one record per CDR3 protein. The table lists approximately 440,000 distinct CDR3 sequences, approximately 46% of them singletons, with roughly 12% in the top ten. Antigens for these TCRs are unknown. Sequencing used blood. These receptors all come from a girl under 18 with multiple sclerosis.

The chain couples TRBV5-4 to TRBJ2-1; D is uncertain. The CDR3 runs 14 residues. In germline, CDR1 is SGHNT, CDR2 YYREEE (reference sequence). Trimming left V 0 bases short and J 7 bases short, with 11 bases between. CDR3 bases: TGTGCCAGCAGCTTGGATTTGGATTCGAATGAGCAGTTCTTC. Translation gives CASSLDLDSNEQFF.

This clonotype was seen more than once but under ten times. This CDR3 is CASSSRFYEQYF. DNA for the CDR3: TGTGCCAGCAGTTCCAGGTTCTACGAGCAGTACTTC. The genes are TRBV6-2 or TRBV6-3 and TRBJ2-7; D remains unclear. The CDR3 is 12 residues long. Germline V gives CDR1 MNHEY, CDR2 SVGEGT. V shed 4 bases and J shed 3 bases, with 7 bases lying between them.

The chain uses TRBV20-1 and TRBJ2-7; 9 bases match TRBD2. The germline CDR1 and CDR2 sequences are DFQATT and SNEGSKA (reference sequence). There are 16 residues in the CDR3. The ends lost 5 bases at V and 3 bases at J; junction bases unmatched: 14. The CDR3 sequence is CSAGSSTRTSVYEQYF. The CDR3, as DNA: TGCAGTGCTGGATCCAGCACCCGGACTAGCGTCTACGAGCAGTACTTC.

The gene calls are TRBV28 and TRBJ2-7; 12 bases agree with TRBD2. V was pared by 6 bases and J by 3 bases, with 9 bases of the junction left unmatched. The CDR3 loop spans 16 amino acids. Germline V gene sequence: CDR1 MDHEN, CDR2 SYDVKM. As DNA, the CDR3 is TGTGCCAGCAGGAGGACTAGCGGGACTACTATCTACGAGCAGTACTTC. Amino acids: CASRRTSGTTIYEQYF.

The gene calls are TRBV20-1 and TRBJ2-3, with 15 positions matching TRBD2. CDR1 and CDR2 from the germline V gene are DFQATT and SNEGSKA (reference sequence). This CDR3 has 16 residues. The V segment lost 5 bases and the J segment 4 bases; nucleotides outside the gene matches: 7. The DNA of the CDR3 is TGCAGTGCTGGCTATGGGACTAGCGGGAGGTCAGATACGCAGTATTTT. Its protein product is CSAGYGTSGRSDTQYF.

To note about this clonotype: A read error may account for a junction end that differs from germline. The chain carries TRBV20-1 and TRBJ2-3; D is possibly TRBD2 (6 bases). Per the germline V gene, CDR1 is DFQATT and CDR2 is SNEGSKA (reference sequence). The CDR3 runs to 13 residues. CDR3 in DNA: TGCAGTGCTCGAGAGGGAGGAATGGATACGCAGTATTTT. This sequence encodes CSAREGGMDTQYF.

The chain is built from TRBV4-3 and TRBJ1-6; 9 bases fit TRBD1. The CDR3 is made up of 15 amino acids. Germline CDR1 reads LGHNA; CDR2 reads YSLEER. V gave up 0 bases and J gave up 10 bases; unmatched junction bases: 4. The CDR3 loop is CASSQEGQGGSPLHF. DNA for the CDR3: TGCGCCAGCAGCCAAGAGGGACAGGGCGGGTCACCCCTCCACTTT.

The J gene is TRBJ2-5, the V gene TRBV12-3 or TRBV12-4; no reliable D call. V lost 3 bases, J lost 4 bases, and 9 bases lay in between. The CDR3 length is 13 residues. This CDR3 reads CASSFELRETQYF. The CDR3 DNA reads TGTGCCAGCAGTTTCGAGCTGAGAGAGACCCAGTACTTC.

In DNA, the CDR3 is TGTGCCAGCAGTTTCCGGGACAGGGGGCAAGATGAGCAGTTCTTC. It encodes CASSFRDRGQDEQFF. V is TRBV27 and J is TRBJ2-1; 12 bases line up with TRBD1. The CDR3 consists of 15 residues. Trimming removed 3 bases from V and 8 bases from J; junction bases left unmatched: 5. Germline V gives CDR1 MNHEY, CDR2 SMNVEV (reference sequence).

J is TRBJ1-2 and V is TRBV6-1; the match to TRBD1 covers 9 bases. Unmatched junction bases numbered 9, after V lost 6 bases and J lost 7 bases. The CDR3 is made up of 14 amino acids. Germline V gene lookup returns CDR1 MNHNS and CDR2 SASEGT. The CDR3 protein is CASRTPGQGSGYTF. CDR3 in DNA: TGTGCCAGCAGGACCCCGGGACAGGGATCTGGCTACACCTTC.

The CDR3 DNA sequence: TGTGCCAGCAGTTTAGGGACTAGCGGGATGAATGAGCAGTTCTTC. Its translation: CASSLGTSGMNEQFF. The gene calls are TRBV12-3 or TRBV12-4 and TRBJ2-1, with TRBD2 matching over 12 bases. The CDR3 length is 15 residues. V trimming: 1 base; J trimming: 7 bases; junction bases outside the gene matches: 2.

This clonotype has only a few counts. The V gene is TRBV10-3, the J gene TRBJ2-5; TRBD1 aligns across 11 bases. V shed 5 bases, J shed 3 bases, and the junction held 2 bases outside the gene matches. Per the germline V gene, CDR1 is ENHRY and CDR2 is SYGVKD. The CDR3 is made up of 14 amino acids. CDR3 in DNA: TGTGCCATCAGTAAGGGACAGGGGGAAGAGACCCAGTACTTC. Protein sequence: CAISKGQGEETQYF.

This clonotype was counted between two and nine times. The gene calls are TRBV28 and TRBJ1-5; D gene unclear. Germline lookup yields CDR1 MDHEN and CDR2 SYDVKM. V was trimmed by 6 bases and J by 0 bases, leaving 12 bases between them. The CDR3 is 15 amino acids. CDR3 sequence: CASRLRGYSNQPQHF. For the CDR3, the DNA is TGTGCCAGCAGACTTCGGGGTTATAGCAATCAGCCCCAGCATTTT.

V is TRBV7-3 and J is TRBJ2-1; 13 bases are a match to TRBD2. The CDR3 runs 17 residues. The V segment lost 4 bases and the J segment 9 bases; nucleotides outside the gene matches: 12. Germline CDR1 is SGHTA and CDR2 is FQGTGA. The DNA of the CDR3 is TGTGCCAGCAGCTCCAGTCCTGGACTAGCGGGAGTGCCTGAGCAGTTCTTC. Translation: CASSSSPGLAGVPEQFF.